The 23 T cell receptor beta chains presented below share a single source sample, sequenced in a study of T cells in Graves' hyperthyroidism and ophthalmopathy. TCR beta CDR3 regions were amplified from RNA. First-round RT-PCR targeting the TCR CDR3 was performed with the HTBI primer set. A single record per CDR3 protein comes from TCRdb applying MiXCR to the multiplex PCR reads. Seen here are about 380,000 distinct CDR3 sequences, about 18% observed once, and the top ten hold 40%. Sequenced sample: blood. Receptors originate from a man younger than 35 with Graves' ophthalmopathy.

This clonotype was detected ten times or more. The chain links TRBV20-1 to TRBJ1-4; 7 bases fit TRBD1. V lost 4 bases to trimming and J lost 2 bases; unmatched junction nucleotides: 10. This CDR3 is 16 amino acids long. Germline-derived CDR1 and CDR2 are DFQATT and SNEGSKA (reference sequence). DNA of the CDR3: TGCAGTGCTAACGGATTTGGGACAGCCACTAATGAAAAACTGTTTTTT. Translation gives CSANGFGTATNEKLFF.

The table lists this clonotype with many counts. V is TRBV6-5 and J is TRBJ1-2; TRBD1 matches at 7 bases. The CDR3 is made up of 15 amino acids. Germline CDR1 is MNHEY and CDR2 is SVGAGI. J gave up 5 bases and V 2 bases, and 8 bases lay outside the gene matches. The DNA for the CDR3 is TGTGCCAGCAGTTACGGTGAAGGGGGCTCATATGGCTACACCTTC. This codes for CASSYGEGGSYGYTF.

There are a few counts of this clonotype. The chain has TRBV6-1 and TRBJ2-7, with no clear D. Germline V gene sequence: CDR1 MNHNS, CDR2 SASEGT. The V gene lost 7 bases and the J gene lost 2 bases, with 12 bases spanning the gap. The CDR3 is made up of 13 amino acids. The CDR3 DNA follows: TGTGCCAGCACCCCCCACCAAACCTACGAGCAGTACTTC. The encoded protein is CASTPHQTYEQYF.

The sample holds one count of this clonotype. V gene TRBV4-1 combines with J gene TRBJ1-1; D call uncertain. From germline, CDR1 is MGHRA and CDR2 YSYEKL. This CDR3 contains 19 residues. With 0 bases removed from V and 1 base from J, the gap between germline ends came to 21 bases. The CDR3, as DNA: TGCGCCAGCAGCCAAGATGTCTTGTTGGTAGCCAGAAAGAACACTGAAGCTTTCTTT. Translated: CASSQDVLLVARKNTEAFF.

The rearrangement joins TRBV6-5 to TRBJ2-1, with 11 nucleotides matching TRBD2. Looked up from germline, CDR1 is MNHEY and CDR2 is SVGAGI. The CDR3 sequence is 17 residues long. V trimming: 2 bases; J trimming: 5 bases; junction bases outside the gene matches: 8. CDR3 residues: CASSYRPFSGGDNEQFF. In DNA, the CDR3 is TGTGCCAGCAGTTACAGGCCTTTTAGCGGGGGGGACAATGAGCAGTTCTTC.

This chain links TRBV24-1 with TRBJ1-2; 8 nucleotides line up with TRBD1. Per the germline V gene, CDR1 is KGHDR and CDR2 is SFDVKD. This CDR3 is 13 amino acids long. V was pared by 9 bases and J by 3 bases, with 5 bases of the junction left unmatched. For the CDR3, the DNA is TGTGCCACCGCGGCAGGGGGCGACTATGGCTACACCTTC. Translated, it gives CATAAGGDYGYTF.

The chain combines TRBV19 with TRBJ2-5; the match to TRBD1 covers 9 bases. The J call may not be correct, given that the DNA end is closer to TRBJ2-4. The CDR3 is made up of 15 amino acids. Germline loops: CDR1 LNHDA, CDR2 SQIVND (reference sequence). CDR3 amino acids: CASSSGTGSPNIQYF. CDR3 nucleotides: TGTGCCAGTAGTTCCGGGACAGGGTCTCCCAACATTCAGTACTTC.

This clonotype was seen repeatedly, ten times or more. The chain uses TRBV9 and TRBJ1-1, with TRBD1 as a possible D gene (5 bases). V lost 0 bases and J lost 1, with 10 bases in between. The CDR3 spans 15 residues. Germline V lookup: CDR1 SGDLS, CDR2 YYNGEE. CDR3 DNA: TGTGCCAGCAGCGTAGGGGCAGGGACGAACACTGAAGCTTTCTTT. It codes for CASSVGAGTNTEAFF.

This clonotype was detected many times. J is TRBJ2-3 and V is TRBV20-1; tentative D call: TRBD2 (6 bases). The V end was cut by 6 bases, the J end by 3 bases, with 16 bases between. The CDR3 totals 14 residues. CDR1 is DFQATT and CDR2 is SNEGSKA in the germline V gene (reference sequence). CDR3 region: CSAEPQAGTDTQYF. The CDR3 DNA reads TGCAGTGCCGAACCCCAGGCGGGGACAGATACGCAGTATTTT.

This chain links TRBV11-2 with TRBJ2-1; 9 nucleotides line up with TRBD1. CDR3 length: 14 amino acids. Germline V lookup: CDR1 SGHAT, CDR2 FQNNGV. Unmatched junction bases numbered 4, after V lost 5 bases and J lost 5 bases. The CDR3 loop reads CASSLTGGNNEQFF. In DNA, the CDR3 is TGTGCCAGCAGCCTGACAGGGGGGAACAATGAGCAGTTCTTC.

The CDR3 loop reads CASSPSGTGSGYTF. As DNA, the CDR3 is TGTGCCAGCAGCCCGTCTGGCACCGGCAGTGGCTACACCTTC. This chain connects TRBV3-1 to TRBJ1-2; no firm D call. The CDR3 has 14 amino acids. The germline CDR1 and CDR2 sequences are LGHDT and YNNKEL (reference sequence). Trimming pared 4 bases from V and 7 bases from J, leaving 16 bases between.

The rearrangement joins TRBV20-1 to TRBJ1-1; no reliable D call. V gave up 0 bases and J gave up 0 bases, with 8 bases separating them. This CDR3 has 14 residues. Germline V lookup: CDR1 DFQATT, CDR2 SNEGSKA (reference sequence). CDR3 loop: CSAREGNMNTEAFF. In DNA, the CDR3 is TGCAGTGCTAGAGAGGGAAACATGAACACTGAAGCTTTCTTT.

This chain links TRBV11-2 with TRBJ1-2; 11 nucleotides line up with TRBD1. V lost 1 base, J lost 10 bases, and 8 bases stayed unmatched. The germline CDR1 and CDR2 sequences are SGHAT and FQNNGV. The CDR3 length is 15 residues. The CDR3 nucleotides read TGTGCCAGCAGCTTAGTGGGACAGGGGGAAGGAGTCTACACCTTC. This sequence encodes CASSLVGQGEGVYTF. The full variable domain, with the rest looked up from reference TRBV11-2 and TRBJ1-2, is EAGVAQSPRYKIIEKRQSVAFWCNPISGHATLYWYQQILGQGPKLLIQFQNNGVVDDSQLPKDRFSAERLKGVDSTLKIQPAKLEDSAVYLCASSLVGQGEGVYTFGSGTRLTVV.

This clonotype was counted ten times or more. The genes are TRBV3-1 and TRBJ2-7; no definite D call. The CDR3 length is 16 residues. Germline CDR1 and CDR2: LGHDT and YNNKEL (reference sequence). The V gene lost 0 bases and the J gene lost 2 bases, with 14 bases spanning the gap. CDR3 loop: CASSQDPVASTYEQYF. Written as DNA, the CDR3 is TGTGCCAGCAGCCAAGACCCCGTGGCGAGTACCTACGAGCAGTACTTC.

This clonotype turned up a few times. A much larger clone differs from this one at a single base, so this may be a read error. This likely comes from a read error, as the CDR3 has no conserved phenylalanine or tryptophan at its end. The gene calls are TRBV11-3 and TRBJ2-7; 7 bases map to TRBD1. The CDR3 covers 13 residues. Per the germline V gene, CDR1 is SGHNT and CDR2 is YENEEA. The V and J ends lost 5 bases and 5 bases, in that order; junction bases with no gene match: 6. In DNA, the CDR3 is TGTGCCAGCAGCCCAGGGGACAGAAACGAGCAGTACCTC. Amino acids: CASSPGDRNEQYL.

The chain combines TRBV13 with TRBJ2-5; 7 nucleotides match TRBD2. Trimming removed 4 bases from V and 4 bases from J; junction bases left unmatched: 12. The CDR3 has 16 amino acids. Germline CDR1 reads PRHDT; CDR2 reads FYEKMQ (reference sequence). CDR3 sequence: CASSSERGGPGETQYF. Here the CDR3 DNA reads TGTGCCAGCAGCTCCGAGCGGGGCGGCCCAGGAGAGACCCAGTACTTC.

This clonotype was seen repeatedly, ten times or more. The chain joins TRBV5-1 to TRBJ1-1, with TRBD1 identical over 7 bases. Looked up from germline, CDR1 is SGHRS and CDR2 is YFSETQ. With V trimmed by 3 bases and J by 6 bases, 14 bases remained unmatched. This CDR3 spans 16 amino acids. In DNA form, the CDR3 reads TGCGCCAGCAGCTGGGGCCCACAGGGGATCGGGGCTGAAGCTTTCTTT. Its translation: CASSWGPQGIGAEAFF.

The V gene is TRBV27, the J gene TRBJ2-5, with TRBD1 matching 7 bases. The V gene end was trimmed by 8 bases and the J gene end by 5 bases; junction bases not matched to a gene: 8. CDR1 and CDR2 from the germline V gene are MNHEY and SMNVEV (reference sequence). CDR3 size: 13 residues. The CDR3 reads CASGYRGGETQYF. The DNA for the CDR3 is TGTGCCAGCGGCTACAGGGGCGGGGAGACCCAGTACTTC.

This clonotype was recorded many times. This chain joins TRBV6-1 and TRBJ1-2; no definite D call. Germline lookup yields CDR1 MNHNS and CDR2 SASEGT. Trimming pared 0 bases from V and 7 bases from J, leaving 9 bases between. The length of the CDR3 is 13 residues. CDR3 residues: CASSEALLVGYTF. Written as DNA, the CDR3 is TGTGCCAGCAGTGAAGCGCTTCTAGTTGGCTACACCTTC.

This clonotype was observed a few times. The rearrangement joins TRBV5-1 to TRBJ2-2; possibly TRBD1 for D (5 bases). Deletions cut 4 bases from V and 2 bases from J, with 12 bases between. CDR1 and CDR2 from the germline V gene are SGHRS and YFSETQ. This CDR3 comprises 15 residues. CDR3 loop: CASSPPQGNTGELFF. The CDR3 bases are TGCGCCAGCAGCCCCCCCCAGGGAAACACCGGGGAGCTGTTTTTT.

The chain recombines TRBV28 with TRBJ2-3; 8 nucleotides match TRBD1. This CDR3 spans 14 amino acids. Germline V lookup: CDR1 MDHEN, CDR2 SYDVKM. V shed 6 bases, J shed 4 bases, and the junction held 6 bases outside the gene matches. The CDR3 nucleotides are TGTGCCAGCAGCGGACAGGGACCCCCAGATACGCAGTATTTT. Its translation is CASSGQGPPDTQYF.

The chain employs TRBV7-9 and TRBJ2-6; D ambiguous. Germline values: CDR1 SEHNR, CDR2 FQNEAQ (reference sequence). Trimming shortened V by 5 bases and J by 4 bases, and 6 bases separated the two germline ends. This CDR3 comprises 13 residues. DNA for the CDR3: TGTGCCAGCAGCCCGGGCGGGGCCAACGTCCTGACTTTC. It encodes CASSPGGANVLTF.

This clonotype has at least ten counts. In DNA form, the CDR3 reads TGTGCCAGCAGCATGGACAGTAGCTCCTACAATGAGCAGTTCTTC. This gives the protein CASSMDSSSYNEQFF. V gene TRBV5-5 combines with J gene TRBJ2-1, with a possible D match to TRBD1 (6 bases). V was trimmed by 4 bases and J by 0 bases, leaving 11 bases between them. The CDR3 totals 15 residues. In germline, CDR1 is SGHKS, CDR2 YYEKEE (reference sequence).